A single count supports the clone carrying this T cell receptor (beta chain). What it binds is not known. The table came from immunoSEQ multiplex PCR; TCRdb's copy has only in-frame clones and leaves some out. The data show 65,000 to 85,000 clones, around four fifths seen once. This specimen belongs to a study of OX40 agonist ivuxolimab in advanced cancers. Study overall: Prior anti-PD-1, anti-PD-L1 or anti-CTLA-4 therapy did not bar entry, and more than 35% had some.

Germline V gives CDR1 SQVTM, CDR2 ANQGSEA. The length of the CDR3 is 14 residues. J lost 7 bases, V lost 0 bases, and 6 bases had no gene match. Study outcomes and limitations: The work left the antigen specificity of expanded peripheral T cells undetermined. Dose levels from 0.1 to 3.0 mg/kg saw CD4+ and CD8+ blood T cells expand clonally by week 6.

Here the sequenced sample was CD4+ or CD8+ T cells sorted from blood, taken in a trial of the OX40 agonist ivuxolimab. This receptor was taken from an adult with an advanced solid tumor such as melanoma, head and neck, liver or kidney cancer. The chain joins TRBV29-1 to TRBJ1-3; 7 bases fit TRBD1. The CDR3: CSVEDRQGENTIYF. In nucleotides, the CDR3 is TGCAGCGTTGAAGATAGGCAGGGGGAGAACACCATATATTTT.